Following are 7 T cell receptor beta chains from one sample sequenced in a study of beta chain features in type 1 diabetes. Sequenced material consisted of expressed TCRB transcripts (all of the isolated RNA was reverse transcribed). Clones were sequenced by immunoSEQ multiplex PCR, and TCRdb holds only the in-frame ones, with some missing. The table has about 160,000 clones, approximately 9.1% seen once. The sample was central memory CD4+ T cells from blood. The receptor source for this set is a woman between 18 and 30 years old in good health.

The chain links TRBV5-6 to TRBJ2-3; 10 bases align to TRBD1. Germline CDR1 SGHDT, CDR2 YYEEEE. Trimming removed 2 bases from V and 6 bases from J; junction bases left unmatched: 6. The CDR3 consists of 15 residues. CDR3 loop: CASSFGDRGLDTQYF. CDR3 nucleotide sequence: TGTGCCAGCAGCTTTGGAGACAGGGGGCTGGATACGCAGTATTTT.

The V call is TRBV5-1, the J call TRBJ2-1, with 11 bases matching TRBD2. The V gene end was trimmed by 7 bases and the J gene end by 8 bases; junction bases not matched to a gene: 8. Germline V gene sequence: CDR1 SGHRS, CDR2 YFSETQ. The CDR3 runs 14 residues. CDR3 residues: CASRLAGGLHEQFF. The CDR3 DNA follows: TGCGCCAGCCGGCTAGCGGGAGGACTCCATGAGCAGTTCTTC.

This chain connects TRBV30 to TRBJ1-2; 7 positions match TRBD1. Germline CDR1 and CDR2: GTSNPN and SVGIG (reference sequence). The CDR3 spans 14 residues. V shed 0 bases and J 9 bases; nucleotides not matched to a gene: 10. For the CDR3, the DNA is TGTGCCTGGAGTGTACACAGGGGCGGGTCTAGCTACACCTTC. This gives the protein CAWSVHRGGSSYTF.

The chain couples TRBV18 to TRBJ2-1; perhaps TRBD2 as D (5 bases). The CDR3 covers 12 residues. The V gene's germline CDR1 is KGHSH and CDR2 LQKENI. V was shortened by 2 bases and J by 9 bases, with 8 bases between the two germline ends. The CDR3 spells CASSPFRGEQFF. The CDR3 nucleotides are TGTGCCAGCTCACCATTCCGGGGTGAGCAGTTCTTC.

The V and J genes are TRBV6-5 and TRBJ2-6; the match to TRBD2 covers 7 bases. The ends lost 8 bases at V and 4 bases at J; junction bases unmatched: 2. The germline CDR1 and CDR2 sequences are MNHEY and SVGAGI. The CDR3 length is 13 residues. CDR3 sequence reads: CASGRAGANVLTF. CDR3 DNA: TGTGCCAGCGGGAGGGCCGGGGCCAACGTCCTGACTTTC.

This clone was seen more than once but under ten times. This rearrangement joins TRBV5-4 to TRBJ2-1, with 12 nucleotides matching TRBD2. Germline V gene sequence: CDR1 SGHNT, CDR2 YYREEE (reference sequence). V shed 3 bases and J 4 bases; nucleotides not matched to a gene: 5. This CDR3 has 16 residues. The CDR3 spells CASSSTTSGRYNEQFF. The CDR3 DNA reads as TGTGCCAGCAGCTCCACGACTAGCGGGAGATACAATGAGCAGTTCTTC.

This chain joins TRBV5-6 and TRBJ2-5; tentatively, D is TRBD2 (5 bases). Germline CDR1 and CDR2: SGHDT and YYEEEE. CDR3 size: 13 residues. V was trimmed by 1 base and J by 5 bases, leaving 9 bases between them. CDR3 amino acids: CASSLTSTETQYF. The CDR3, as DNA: TGTGCCAGCAGCTTGACTAGTACGGAGACCCAGTACTTC. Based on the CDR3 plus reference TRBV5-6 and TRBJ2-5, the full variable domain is DAGVTQSPTHLIKTRGQQVTLRCSPKSGHDTVSWYQQALGQGPQFIFQYYEEEERQRGNFPDRFSGHQFPNYSSELNVNALLLGDSALYLCASSLTSTETQYFGPGTRLLVL.